This T cell receptor beta chain came from a study of CD8 T cells in ankylosing spondylitis. Study findings and constraints: The authors found the disease-linked clones to be CD8+ and relatively rare in peripheral blood. Apparently characteristic of ankylosing spondylitis blood was a TCR beta motif (about 8 highly homologous variants).

Quantitative 5'-RACE with molecular barcodes produced the TCR beta libraries. TCRdb used MiXCR to reprocess the 5' RACE reads, holding one entry per CDR3 protein. The table shows approximately 350,000 distinct CDR3 sequences, with roughly 14% occurring only once. This clonotype was observed a few times. The antigen is undetermined. CDR1 is DFQATT and CDR2 is SNEGSKA in the germline V gene (reference sequence). The CDR3 is 11 residues long. Deletions cut 1 base from V and 1 base from J, with 1 base between. Sample: blood, either unsorted or a sorted T cell fraction (not recorded which). This chain connects TRBV20-1 to TRBJ2-5; D is undetermined. The source is a male donor with ankylosing spondylitis or in good health (not recorded which). The CDR3 sequence: CSARGQETQYF. CDR3 nucleotides: TGCAGTGCTAGAGGCCAAGAGACCCAGTACTTC.